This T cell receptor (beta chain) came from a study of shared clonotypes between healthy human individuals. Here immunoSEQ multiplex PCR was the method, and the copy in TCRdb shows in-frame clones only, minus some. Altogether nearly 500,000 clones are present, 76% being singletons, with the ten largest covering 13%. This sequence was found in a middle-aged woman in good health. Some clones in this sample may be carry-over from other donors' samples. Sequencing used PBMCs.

For the CDR3, the DNA is TGTGCCAGCAGCCCCGGGACTAGCGGGAGGGCCATGGAGACCCAGTACTTC. Its protein is CASSPGTSGRAMETQYF. This rearrangement joins TRBV7-2 to TRBJ2-5; 16 nucleotides align to TRBD2. The length of the CDR3 is 17 residues. From germline, CDR1 is SGHTA and CDR2 FQGNSA. V lost 5 bases and J lost 5; bases outside the gene matches: 8.